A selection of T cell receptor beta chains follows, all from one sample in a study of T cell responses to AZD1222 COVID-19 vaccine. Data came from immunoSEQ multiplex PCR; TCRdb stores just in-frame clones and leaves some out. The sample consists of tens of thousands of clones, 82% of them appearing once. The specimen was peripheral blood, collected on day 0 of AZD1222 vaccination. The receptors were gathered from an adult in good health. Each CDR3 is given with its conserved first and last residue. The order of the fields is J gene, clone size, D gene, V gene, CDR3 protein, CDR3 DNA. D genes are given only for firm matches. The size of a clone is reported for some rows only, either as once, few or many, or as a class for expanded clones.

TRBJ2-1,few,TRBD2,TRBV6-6,CASSPYYGILAGGDNEQFF,TGTGCCAGCAGTCCCTATTATGGGATCCTAGCGGGGGGCGACAATGAGCAGTTCTTC
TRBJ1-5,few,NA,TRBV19,CASSGIRFNQPQHF,TGTGCCAGCTCAGGGATCCGCTTCAATCAGCCCCAGCATTTT
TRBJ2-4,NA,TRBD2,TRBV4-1,CASSPGLAGRRSENIQYF,TGCGCCAGCAGCCCGGGACTAGCGGGGCGTAGGTCGGAAAACATTCAGTACTTC
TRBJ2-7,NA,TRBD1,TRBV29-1,CSVRDRVNEQYF,TGCAGCGTTCGGGACAGGGTAAACGAGCAGTACTTC
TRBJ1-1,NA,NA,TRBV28,CASSDPGRRTSEAFF,TGTGCCAGCAGTGATCCGGGACGGAGGACCTCTGAAGCTTTCTTT
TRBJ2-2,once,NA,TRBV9,CASSAAVNTGELFF,TGTGCCAGCAGCGCTGCGGTTAACACCGGGGAGCTGTTTTTT
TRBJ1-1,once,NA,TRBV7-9,CASSPTGRMNTEAFF,TGTGCCAGCAGCCCCACGGGGAGGATGAACACTGAAGCTTTCTTT
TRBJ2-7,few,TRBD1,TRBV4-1,CASSQGGQGSYEQYF,TGCGCCAGCAGCCAAGGGGGACAGGGCTCTTACGAGCAGTACTTC
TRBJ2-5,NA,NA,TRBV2,CASSPTPGTQYF,TGTGCCAGCAGTCCTACCCCAGGGACCCAGTACTTC
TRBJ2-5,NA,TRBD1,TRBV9,CASSTMDREETQYF,TGTGCCAGCAGCACCATGGACAGGGAAGAGACCCAGTACTTC
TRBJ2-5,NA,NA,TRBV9,CASSPTGYQETQYF,TGTGCCAGCAGCCCAACAGGGTACCAAGAGACCCAGTACTTC
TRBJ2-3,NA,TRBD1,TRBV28,CASSLSAPGQGFTDTQYF,TGTGCCAGCAGTTTATCCGCCCCTGGACAGGGTTTTACGGATACGCAGTATTTT
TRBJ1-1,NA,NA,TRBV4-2,CASSQSRTEAFF,TGTGCCAGCAGCCAGTCCCGCACTGAAGCTTTCTTT
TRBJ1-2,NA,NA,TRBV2,CAWTLTANYGYTF,TGTGCCTGGACACTGACAGCCAACTATGGCTACACCTTC
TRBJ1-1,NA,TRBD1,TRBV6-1,CASSEASQGWAFF,TGTGCCAGCAGTGAAGCGTCACAGGGGTGGGCTTTCTTT
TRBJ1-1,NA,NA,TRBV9,CASSVDLGDTEAFF,TGTGCCAGCAGCGTAGATCTGGGGGACACTGAAGCTTTCTTT
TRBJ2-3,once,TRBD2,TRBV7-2,CASRSPGGGSTDTQYF,TGTGCCAGCAGATCACCGGGCGGGGGGAGCACAGATACGCAGTATTTT
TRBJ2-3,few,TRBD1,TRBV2,CASSEGTGPSTDTQYF,TGTGCCAGCAGTGAAGGGACAGGCCCTAGCACAGATACGCAGTATTTT
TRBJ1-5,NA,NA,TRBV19,CASSIGTDQPQHF,TGTGCCAGTAGTATCGGGACCGATCAGCCCCAGCATTTT
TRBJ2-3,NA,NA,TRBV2,CASSWGATGSHTDTQYF,TGTGCCAGCAGTTGGGGGGCGACGGGGAGCCACACAGATACGCAGTATTTT
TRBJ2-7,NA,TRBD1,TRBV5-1,CASSLAGQYYEQYF,TGCGCCAGCAGCTTGGCGGGACAGTATTACGAGCAGTACTTC
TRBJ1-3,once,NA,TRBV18,CASSLDSSGNTIYF,TGTGCCAGCTCTTTGGACAGCTCCGGAAACACCATATATTTT
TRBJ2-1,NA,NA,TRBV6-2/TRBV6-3,CASSIGTPFGNEQFF,TGTGCCAGCAGCATCGGGACTCCCTTTGGGAATGAGCAGTTCTTC
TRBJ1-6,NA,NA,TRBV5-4,CASSPDPVSPLHF,TGTGCCAGCAGTCCAGATCCGGTTTCACCCCTCCACTTT
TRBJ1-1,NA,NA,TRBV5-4,CASSPRDTFEAFF,TGTGCCAGCAGCCCCCGGGACACCTTTGAAGCTTTCTTT
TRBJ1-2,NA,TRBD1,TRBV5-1,CASSSRTGADGYTF,TGCGCCAGCAGCTCCCGGACAGGGGCCGATGGCTACACCTTC
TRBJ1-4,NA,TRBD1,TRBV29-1,CSVRTGGEKLFF,TGCAGCGTCCGGACAGGAGGAGAAAAACTGTTTTTT
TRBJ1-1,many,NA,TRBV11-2,CASSPSSDTEAFF,TGTGCCAGCAGCCCCTCTTCGGACACTGAAGCTTTCTTT
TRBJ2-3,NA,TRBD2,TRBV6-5,CASSPGGTDTQYF,TGTGCCAGCAGCCCCGGGGGGACAGATACGCAGTATTTT
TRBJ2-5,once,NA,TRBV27,CASSFSGGRETQYF,TGTGCCAGCAGTTTCAGCGGCGGGCGGGAGACCCAGTACTTC
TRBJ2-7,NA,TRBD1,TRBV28,CASNRRDRSVYEQYF,TGTGCCAGCAACCGCCGGGACAGGAGTGTTTACGAGCAGTACTTC
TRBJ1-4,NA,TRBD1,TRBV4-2,CASSQPQGDMGEKLFF,TGTGCCAGCAGCCAGCCCCAGGGGGACATGGGGGAAAAACTGTTTTTT
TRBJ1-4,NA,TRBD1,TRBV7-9,CASSAQTGYNEKLFF,TGTGCCAGCAGCGCACAGACAGGGTATAATGAAAAACTGTTTTTT
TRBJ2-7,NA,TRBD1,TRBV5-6,CASSVQGAEDEQYF,TGTGCCAGCAGCGTACAGGGGGCGGAGGACGAGCAGTACTTC
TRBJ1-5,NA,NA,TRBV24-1,CATSDRGDQPQHF,TGTGCCACCAGTGATCGGGGGGATCAGCCCCAGCATTTT
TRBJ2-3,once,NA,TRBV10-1,CASSAAGFTDTQYF,TGCGCCAGCAGTGCTGCGGGGTTCACAGATACGCAGTATTTT
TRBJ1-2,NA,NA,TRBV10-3,CAISENFYGYTF,TGTGCCATCAGTGAGAACTTCTATGGCTACACCTTC
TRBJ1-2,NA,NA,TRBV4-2,CASSQNRDIGYGYTF,TGTGCCAGCAGCCAAAACCGGGACATTGGCTATGGCTACACCTTC
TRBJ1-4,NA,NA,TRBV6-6,CASSPSDGGQEKLFF,TGTGCCAGCAGTCCCTCGGACGGGGGGCAGGAAAAACTGTTTTTT
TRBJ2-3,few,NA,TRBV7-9,CASTAPTSTDTQYF,TGTGCCAGCACAGCTCCAACTAGCACAGATACGCAGTATTTT
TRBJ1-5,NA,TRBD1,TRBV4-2,CASSQAGTAQPQHF,TGTGCCAGCAGCCAAGCTGGGACAGCTCAGCCCCAGCATTTT
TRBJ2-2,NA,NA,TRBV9,CASSVEGGELFF,TGTGCCAGCAGCGTAGAGGGCGGGGAGCTGTTTTTT
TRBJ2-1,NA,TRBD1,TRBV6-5,CASRRQGGSYNEQFF,TGTGCCAGCAGGAGACAGGGGGGCTCCTACAATGAGCAGTTCTTC
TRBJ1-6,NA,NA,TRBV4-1,CASSAHWSSYNSPLHF,TGCGCCAGCAGTGCCCACTGGAGCTCCTATAATTCACCCCTCCACTTT
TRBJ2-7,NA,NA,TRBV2,CASSVVSYEQYF,TGTGCCAGCAGTGTCGTCTCCTACGAGCAGTACTTC
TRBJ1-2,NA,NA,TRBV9,CASSNRDYGYTF,TGTGCCAGCAGCAATAGGGATTATGGCTACACCTTC
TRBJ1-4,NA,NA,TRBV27,CASSFMVNEKLFF,TGTGCCAGCAGTTTCATGGTAAATGAAAAACTGTTTTTT
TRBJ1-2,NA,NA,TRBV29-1,CSVDQGPLANYGYTF,TGCAGCGTTGATCAGGGGCCCTTAGCTAACTATGGCTACACCTTC
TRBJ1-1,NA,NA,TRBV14,CASSQEVGRVLTEAFF,TGTGCCAGCAGCCAAGAAGTAGGCAGGGTTCTCACTGAAGCTTTCTTT
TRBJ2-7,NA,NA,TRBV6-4,CAIREGAYEQYF,TGTGCCATCAGGGAGGGGGCCTACGAGCAGTACTTC